This T cell receptor beta chain originates from a study of beta chain features in type 1 diabetes. The purity of all sorted populations exceeded 98%. A note on this clone: The antigen is unknown.

Study-level points and caveats: PCR might preferentially amplify shorter templates, equally in patients and controls. More deletions and fewer insertions at VDJ junctions were found in patients with type 1 diabetes. TCRB CDR3s were moderately but significantly shorter in Type 1 diabetes patients in all four CD4+ subsets.

This CDR3 region has 14 residues. Germline CDR1 and CDR2: SGHRS and YFSETQ. V was pared by 1 base and J by 2 bases, with 9 bases between. As every portion of the isolated RNA was reverse transcribed, the sequencing read expressed TCRB transcripts. Assay used: immunoSEQ multiplex PCR; TCRdb lists only in-frame clones, some missing. This sample carries around 250,000 clones, 11% to 15% of them seen once, and the ten largest clones take roughly 0.019%. This chain links TRBV5-1 with TRBJ2-5; D is undetermined. Material for sequencing was naive CD4+ T cells from blood. The TCR was taken from a man younger than 40 with type 1 diabetes. CDR3 bases: TGCGCCAGCAGCTTGAGAGGTCTTCAAGAGACCCAGTACTTC. Translation gives CASSLRGLQETQYF.